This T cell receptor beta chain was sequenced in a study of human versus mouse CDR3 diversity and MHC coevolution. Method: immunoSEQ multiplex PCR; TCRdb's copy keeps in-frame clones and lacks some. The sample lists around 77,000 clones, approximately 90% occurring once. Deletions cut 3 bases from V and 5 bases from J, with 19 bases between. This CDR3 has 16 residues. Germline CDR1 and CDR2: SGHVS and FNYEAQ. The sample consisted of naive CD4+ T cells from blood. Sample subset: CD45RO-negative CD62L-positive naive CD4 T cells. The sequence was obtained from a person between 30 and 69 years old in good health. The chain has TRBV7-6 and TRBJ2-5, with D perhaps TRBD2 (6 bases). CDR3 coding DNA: TGTGCCAGCAGCTTGTCGGGACGCACGGCGGGGGAGACCCAGTACTTC. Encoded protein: CASSLSGRTAGETQYF.